This record looks at one T cell receptor (beta chain) sequence and its context. The antigen it binds to is not known. There are no base qualities to consult, and no much larger clone falls within one base. This sample stems from a study of cytomegalovirus exposure and HLA in healthy donors (TCRdb year 2017). About the study as a whole: An earlier analysis of several hundred of the donors reported roughly 300 Gb of sequence data and some 120 million unique TCR beta sequences from roughly 200 million T cells. The number of donors typed differed by locus, with about 629-630 for A, B, C, DRB1 and DQB1, around 500 for DQA1, some 570 for DPA1, and over 400 for DPB1. About five DR-DQ haplotypes were treated as single units for association and clustering because of strong linkage in the cohort. A later analysis re-analyzed previously published TCR beta repertoires from roughly 690 donors and added high-resolution HLA genotyping to study TCR occurrence patterns. Among roughly 400 genotyped donors of the cohort, an average of about 240,000 unique TCR beta nucleotide sequences was sequenced per donor, of which about 18% were non-productive. Along with the roughly 700-subject first cohort, a separate validation cohort of over 90 different subjects was used. The study combined high-throughput TCR immunosequencing, statistical association of individual TCRs with disease status, and machine learning to predict cytomegalovirus infection status. HLA typing included class I and class II loci at four-digit resolution. Among the roughly 430 genotyped donors, around 81% belonged to the genetic ancestry cluster associated with self-reported Caucasian donors. Genome-wide SNP genotypes for about three fifths of the roughly 670 donors were used in a later genetic analysis, which treated that subset as a discovery cohort. An earlier analysis of fewer than 700 of the donors applied high-throughput TCR beta sequencing to assess whether each TCR beta V gene segment acted as functional or pseudogenic. Rather than using new phenotypic data, the later analysis identified candidate immune exposures from TCR beta sequences and from how often those sequences occurred across donors. The study aimed to test whether cataloging public T cell receptors could reveal signatures of past pathogen exposure. Donor age, sex, ethnicity and CMV serostatus were compiled alongside the repertoire data. Every repertoire in the discovery cohort had been generated on one and the same sequencing platform. Roughly 300 gigabases of sequencing data and around 85 million unique TCR sequences made up an early release that covered approximately 700 HLA-typed donors. The T cell repertoires of 666 subjects were profiled by immunosequencing and related to cytomegalovirus serostatus. The investigation overall reported the following: About 15 rarely observed V segments, including chromosome 9 orphons, were excluded from the earlier analysis of approximately 500 of the donors because counts were too low. Linkage disequilibrium might explain the correlated functional status among segregating V segments, but an unknown experimental factor could not be excluded. The cohort was sequenced for TCR beta chains only, and without alpha or paired-chain data the features that could be detected were limited. A later analysis reported that several top co-occurrence clusters appeared linked to parvovirus B19, influenza, CMV and Epstein-Barr virus. According to a later analysis, most CMV-associated TCR beta chains appeared to be HLA-restricted, and the HLA associations seemed to be driven largely by CMV exposure. V-gene and J-gene trimming of TCR beta chains was associated with a missense DCLRE1C variant in a later genetic analysis, and the association was replicated in an independent cohort. In an earlier analysis of roughly 500 of the donors, most TCR beta V segments appeared in productive rearrangements about 90% or about 30% of the time, broadly matching IMGT annotations. Three of the identified cytomegalovirus-associated TCR beta chains were confirmed in vitro to be specific for cytomegalovirus antigens. Most TCR sequences were seen in very few donors, while some public TCRs were found in many individuals. Compared with equally common non-associated chains, HLA-associated TCR beta chains in a later analysis were more clonally expanded and had lower generation probabilities. At a false discovery rate of 0.05, a later analysis linked under 20,000 TCR beta sequences to specific HLA alleles. Cytomegalovirus status was reported to be diagnosed by the classifier with high specificity and sensitivity in both the original and validation cohorts. The authors suggested that the approach could potentially be extended to other disease states and immunological phenotypes. For the cohort, immune exposure information was limited to CMV serostatus. Roughly uniform sequencing depth across donors was assumed in presence/absence analyses, although this assumption may not hold. Some IMGT-functional V segments, including TRBV6-2 and TRBV6-3, could not be told apart with the 87-base-pair reads, so those segments were excluded. A later genetic analysis reported fewer N-insertions in productive TCRs among donors in an Asian-associated ancestry cluster than the approximately 700-donor mean. A cluster of highly shared sequence variants was judged likely to be a technical artifact of the sequencing pipeline. A total of around 150 TCR beta chains were listed by the study as associated with cytomegalovirus. Assigning TCR associations to individual alleles was difficult when HLA alleles, especially DR and DQ, strongly co-occurred. Because HLA typing was unavailable for some donors at each locus, only the typed subset was used in association tests. In a later analysis, TCR association rates were found to vary across HLA loci, with the most associated TCRs seen for DRB1 alleles and the fewest for HLA-C alleles. A further reported finding was that TCR beta sequences accurately predicted the HLA-A and HLA-B alleles for most subjects in the first cohort.

The junction shows trimming of 3 bases on V and 7 bases on J, plus 13 bases between the germline ends. CDR1 is given as MDHEN and CDR2 as SYDVKM, both from the germline V gene. Reading from cysteine to phenylalanine, the CDR3 counts 14 amino acids. The CDR3 DNA has 42 bases and is translated from base 1. Libraries were made using the immunoSEQ multiplex PCR assay. For the multiplex PCR, a mixture combining 60 forward primers for TCR Vbeta segments and 13 reverse primers for TCR Jbeta segments was used. The CDR3 region of rearranged TCR beta genes was amplified from genomic DNA by a multiplex PCR assay. The amplified TCR beta libraries were sequenced on the Illumina HiSeq System as 87-base-pair reads. The source study handled its data this way. In a later analysis, tens of millions of unique TCR beta chains were counted across the 650 to 750 repertoires, and roughly 9.9 million of these chains were shared by at least two donors. Raw reads were error-corrected and collapsed into unique sequences by a nearest-neighbor algorithm in which closely related sequences were merged to remove PCR and sequencing errors. CDR3 sequences were aligned to IMGT reference sequences to assign V, D and J gene segments. For a sequence to be retained, at least a six-nucleotide match to both a V gene segment and a J gene segment was required. Rearrangements were classified as productive when the CDR3 lacked stop codons and remained in frame with V and J, and all other rearrangements were classified as non-productive. CDR3 was defined by IMGT convention, running from the second conserved V-encoded cysteine to the conserved J-encoded phenylalanine. The earlier analysis of 587 of the donors excluded any sequence lacking an unambiguous match to a single V gene segment. An earlier analysis of 587 of the donors classified V segments as functional when productive rearrangements were above 56.7% and as segregating when the standard deviation between donors was above 5%. A statistical classification framework was developed to diagnose cytomegalovirus status using the catalog of TCR beta chain sequences. V and J gene assignment, in a later analysis, came from comparing TCR nucleotide sequences with IMGT/GENE-DB human TR gene sequences. A later analysis assigned CDR3 sequences and most-parsimonious VDJ recombination scenarios with the TCRdist pipeline. In a later analysis, each TCR beta chain was defined by its CDR3 amino acid sequence together with its V-gene family, and reads without a unique V-gene family were excluded. As a way to deal with suspected cross-contamination and a sequencing artifact, a later analysis dropped 592 nucleotide sequences that were highly shared and had low generation probability. In a later analysis, a clonal expansion index for each public chain was calculated from normalized within-repertoire ranks of inferred template counts. In a later analysis, generation probabilities were computed using a VDJ recombination model fitted to out-of-frame rearrangements, and the results were checked against IGoR. Hypergeometric tests were used in a later analysis to score TCR-TCR, TCR-HLA and TCR-CMV co-occurrence, with a repertoire-size bias correction applied to the TCR pairs. A later analysis estimated false discovery rates by permuting HLA or CMV assignments 20 times. In a later analysis, co-occurring TCRs were grouped with DBSCAN, and TCRdist sequence similarity was added when clustering was performed within HLA-allele-positive subsets. Repertoires with fewer than 30,000 or more than 120,000 public chains, plus five repertoires with anomalous nucleotide sharing, were excluded from co-occurrence clustering. TCRdb re-hosts the immuneACCESS table, in-frame sequences only. Its copies lack some clones; in the studies checked, an unresolved V gene accounts for under half of them, and the cause for the rest is not known. The DNA was the basis for D and trimming; V, J and clone size are from that table. Within this sample are some 140,000 clones, with 73% of them counted one time only. The ten largest clones represent 1.3% of the sample.

In total, approximately 700 healthy bone marrow donors made up the cohort. At the time of sampling, every cohort member was nominally healthy, though immune exposures that went unrecorded were likely present. The donor was CMV seronegative and belonged to the group of 352 seronegative cohort members. Each donor provided a peripheral blood sample, and peripheral blood mononuclear cells were used for TCR beta sequencing. Genomic DNA extraction from the blood cell samples was performed with the Qiagen DNeasy Blood Extraction Kit. The origin of this receptor is a woman aged 40 to 49 in good health and CMV-seronegative. The chain couples TRBV28 to TRBJ1-3; a tentative D match to TRBD1 spans 6 bases. Sequenced: PBMCs. The CDR3 protein: CASSLRGGGNTIYF. The DNA sequence is TGTGCCAGCAGTTTGAGAGGGGGGGGTAACACCATATATTTT.